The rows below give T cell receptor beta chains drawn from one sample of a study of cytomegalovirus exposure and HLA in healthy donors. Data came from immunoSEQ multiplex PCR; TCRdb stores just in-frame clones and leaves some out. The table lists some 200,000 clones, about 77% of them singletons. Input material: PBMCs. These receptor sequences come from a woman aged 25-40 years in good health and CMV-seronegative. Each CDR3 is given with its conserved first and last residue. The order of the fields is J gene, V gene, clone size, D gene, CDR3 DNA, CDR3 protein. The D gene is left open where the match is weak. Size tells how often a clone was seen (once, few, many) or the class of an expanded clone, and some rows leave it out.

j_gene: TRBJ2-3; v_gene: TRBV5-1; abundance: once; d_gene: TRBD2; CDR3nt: TGCGCCAGCAGCTTCAGAGCGGGAGGGTTGACAGATACGCAGTATTTT; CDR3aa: CASSFRAGGLTDTQYF
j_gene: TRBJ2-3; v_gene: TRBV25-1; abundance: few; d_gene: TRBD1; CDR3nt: TGTGCCAGCAGTTCCCAGGAAAGGGGGCTTGATACGCAGTATTTT; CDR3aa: CASSSQERGLDTQYF
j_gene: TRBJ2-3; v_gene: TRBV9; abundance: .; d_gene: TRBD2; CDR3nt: TGTGCCAGCAGCGCGGGACTAGCGGGGAGCACAGATACGCAGTATTTT; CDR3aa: CASSAGLAGSTDTQYF
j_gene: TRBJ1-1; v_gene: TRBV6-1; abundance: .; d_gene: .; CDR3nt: TGTGCCAGCAGTATTGACAGTCCCGACACTGAAGCTTTCTTT; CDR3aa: CASSIDSPDTEAFF
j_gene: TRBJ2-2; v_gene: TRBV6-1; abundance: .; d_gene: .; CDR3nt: TGTGCCAGCAGTGAAGCTCGGGGGGCGGGGGACACCGGGGAGCTGTTTTTT; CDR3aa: CASSEARGAGDTGELFF
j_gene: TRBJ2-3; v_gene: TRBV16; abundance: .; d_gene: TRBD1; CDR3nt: TGTGCCAGCAGCCCTTCTTCCGGGACAGGGCGTACAGATACGCAGTATTTT; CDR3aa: CASSPSSGTGRTDTQYF
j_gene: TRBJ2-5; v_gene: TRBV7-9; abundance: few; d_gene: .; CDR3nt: TGTTCCAGCAGCCGAGACCAAGAGACCCAGTACTTC; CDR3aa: CSSSRDQETQYF
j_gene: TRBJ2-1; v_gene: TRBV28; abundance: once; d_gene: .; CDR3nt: TGTGCCAGCAGTCTAAGCAAGACACCCGGAAAATACAATGAGCAGTTCTTC; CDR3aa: CASSLSKTPGKYNEQFF
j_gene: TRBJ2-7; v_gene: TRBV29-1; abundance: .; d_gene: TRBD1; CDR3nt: TGCAGCGCTGGGACAGGGAGCTACGAGCAGTACTTC; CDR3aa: CSAGTGSYEQYF
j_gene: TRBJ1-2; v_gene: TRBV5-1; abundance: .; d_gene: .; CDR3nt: TGCGCCAGCAGCTTGGTCGACAGGTCTTCTGGCTACACCTTC; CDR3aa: CASSLVDRSSGYTF
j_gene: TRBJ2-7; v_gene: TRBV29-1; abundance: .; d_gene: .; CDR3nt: TGCAGCGTTGGGGGACAACTCTCCTACGAGCAGTACTTC; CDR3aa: CSVGGQLSYEQYF
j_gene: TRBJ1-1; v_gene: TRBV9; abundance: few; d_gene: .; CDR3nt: TGTGCCAGCAGCCCTAGGGGCATGAACACTGAAGCTTTCTTT; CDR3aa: CASSPRGMNTEAFF
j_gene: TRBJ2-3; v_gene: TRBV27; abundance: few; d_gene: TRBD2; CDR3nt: TGTGCCAGCGGAGGACTAGCGGGCACAGATACGCAGTATTTT; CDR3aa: CASGGLAGTDTQYF
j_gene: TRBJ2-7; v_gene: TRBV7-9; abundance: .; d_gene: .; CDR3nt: TGTGCCAGCAGCTTAGCAGGGGGCGAGCAGTACTTC; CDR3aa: CASSLAGGEQYF
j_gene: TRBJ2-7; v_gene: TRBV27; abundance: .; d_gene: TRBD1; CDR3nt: TGTGCCAGCATTACGGGACAGGGTGGGCTAGCGGAGCCGGGCATCCTTTCCTACGAGCAGTACTTC; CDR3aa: CASITGQGGLAEPGILSYEQYF
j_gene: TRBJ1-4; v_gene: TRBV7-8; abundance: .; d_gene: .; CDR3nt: TGTGCCAGCAGCCGAGAGGTCGGGTCAGGGATCGAAAAACTGTTTTTT; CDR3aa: CASSREVGSGIEKLFF
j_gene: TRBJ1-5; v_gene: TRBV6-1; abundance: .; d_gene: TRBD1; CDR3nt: TGTGCCAGCACCAGACAGGGTTACAATCAGCCCCAGCATTTT; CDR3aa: CASTRQGYNQPQHF
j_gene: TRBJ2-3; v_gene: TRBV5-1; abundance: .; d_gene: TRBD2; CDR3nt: TGCGCCAGCAGCTTTCAGATTAGCGGGAGCACAGATACGCAGTATTTT; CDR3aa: CASSFQISGSTDTQYF
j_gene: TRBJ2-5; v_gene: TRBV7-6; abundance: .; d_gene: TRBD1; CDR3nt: TGTGCCAGCAGTACACAGGGGCAGGAGACCCAGTACTTC; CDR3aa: CASSTQGQETQYF
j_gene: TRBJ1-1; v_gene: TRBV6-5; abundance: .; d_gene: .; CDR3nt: TGTGCCAGCAGTTACTCACAGGGACGGAACACTGAAGCTTTCTTT; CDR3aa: CASSYSQGRNTEAFF
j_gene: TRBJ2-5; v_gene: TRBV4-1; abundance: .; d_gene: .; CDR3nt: TGCGCCAGCAGCCAAGGGAGGGCACAAGAGACCCAGTACTTC; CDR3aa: CASSQGRAQETQYF
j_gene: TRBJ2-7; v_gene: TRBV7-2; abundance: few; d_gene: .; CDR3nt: TGTGCCAGCAGCCAGGGGGGCGGACATTTCTCCTACGAGCAGTACTTC; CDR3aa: CASSQGGGHFSYEQYF
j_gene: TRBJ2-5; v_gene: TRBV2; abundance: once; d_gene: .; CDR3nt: TGTGCCAGCAGTGACAGGGATGAGACCCAGTACTTC; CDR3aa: CASSDRDETQYF
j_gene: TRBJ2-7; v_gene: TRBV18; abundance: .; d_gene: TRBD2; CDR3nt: TGTGCCAGCTCAATAGCGGGGGGACGACACGAGCAGTACTTC; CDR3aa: CASSIAGGRHEQYF
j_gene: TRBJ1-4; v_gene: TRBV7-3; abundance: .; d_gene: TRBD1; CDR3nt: TGTGCCAGCAGCTTAACGGGACAGGGGGATGAAAAACTGTTTTTT; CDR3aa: CASSLTGQGDEKLFF
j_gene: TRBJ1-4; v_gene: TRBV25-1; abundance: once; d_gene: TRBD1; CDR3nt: TGTGCCAGCAGTGAGTATACCGGGACAGATAATGAAAAACTGTTTTTT; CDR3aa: CASSEYTGTDNEKLFF
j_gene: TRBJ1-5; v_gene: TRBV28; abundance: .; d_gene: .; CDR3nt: TGTGCCAGCAGGACAGCTACCAATCAGCCCCAGCATTTT; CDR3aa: CASRTATNQPQHF
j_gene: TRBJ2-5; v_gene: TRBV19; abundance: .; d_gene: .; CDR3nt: TGTGCCAGTACCACCCCCGGACACGGGGAGACCCAGTACTTC; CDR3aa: CASTTPGHGETQYF
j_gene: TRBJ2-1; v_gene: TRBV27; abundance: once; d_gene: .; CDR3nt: TGTGCCAGCAGTTTATCTGTACGGGCCTACAATGAGCAGTTCTTC; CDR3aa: CASSLSVRAYNEQFF
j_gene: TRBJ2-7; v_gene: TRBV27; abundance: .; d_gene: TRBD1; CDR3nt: TGTGCCAGCAGTTTAAGGACAGGGGCTCACGAGCAGTACTTC; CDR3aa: CASSLRTGAHEQYF
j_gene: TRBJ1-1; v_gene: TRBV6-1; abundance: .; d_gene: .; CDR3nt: TGTGCCAGCAGTGAAAAGCGGGTTGGAACTGAAGCTTTCTTT; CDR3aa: CASSEKRVGTEAFF
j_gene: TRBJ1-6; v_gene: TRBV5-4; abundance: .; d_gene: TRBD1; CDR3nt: TGTGCCAGCAGCTACGGACAGGGGGAATCACCCCTCCACTTT; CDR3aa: CASSYGQGESPLHF
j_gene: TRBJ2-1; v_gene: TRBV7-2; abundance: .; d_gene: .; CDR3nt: TGTGCCAGCAGCAGGGACTGGGGTTACAATGAGCAGTTCTTC; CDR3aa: CASSRDWGYNEQFF
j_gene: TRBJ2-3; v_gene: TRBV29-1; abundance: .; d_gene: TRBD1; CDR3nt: TGCAGCACCACCGGGACAGGATCCACAGATACGCAGTATTTT; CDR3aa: CSTTGTGSTDTQYF
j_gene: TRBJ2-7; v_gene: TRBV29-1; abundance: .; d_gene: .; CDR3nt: TGCAGCGTTGAGGGGGACTCCCTCTACGAGCAGTACTTC; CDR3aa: CSVEGDSLYEQYF
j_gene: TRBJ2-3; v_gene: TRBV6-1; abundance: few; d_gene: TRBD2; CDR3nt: TGTGCCAGCAGTGTTAGCGGGGGGGCCCCAGATACGCAGTATTTT; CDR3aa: CASSVSGGAPDTQYF
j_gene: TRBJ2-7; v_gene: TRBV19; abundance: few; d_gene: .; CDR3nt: TGTGCCAGTAGTATAGTCGCCAGCTCCTACGAGCAGTACTTC; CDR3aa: CASSIVASSYEQYF
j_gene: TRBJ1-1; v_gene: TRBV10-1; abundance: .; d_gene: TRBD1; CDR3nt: TGCGCCAGCCCCCACGGGGACAGGGACACTGAAGCTTTCTTT; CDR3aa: CASPHGDRDTEAFF
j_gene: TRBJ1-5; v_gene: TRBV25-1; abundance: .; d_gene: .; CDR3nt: TGTGCCAGCAGTGAAGTGGGGGCCGGGCAGCCCCAGCATTTT; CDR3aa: CASSEVGAGQPQHF
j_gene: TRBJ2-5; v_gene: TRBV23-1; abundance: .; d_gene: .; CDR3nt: TGCGCCAGCAGTCCATTCCAGGGAGAGACCCAGTACTTC; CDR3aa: CASSPFQGETQYF
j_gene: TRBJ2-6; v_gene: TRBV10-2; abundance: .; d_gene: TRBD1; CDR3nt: TGCGCCAGCAGCGGGACAGGGGCCTCTGGGGCCAACGTCCTGACTTTC; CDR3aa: CASSGTGASGANVLTF
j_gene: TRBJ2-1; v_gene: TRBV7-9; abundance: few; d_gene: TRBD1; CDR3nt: TGTGCCAGCAGCTTAGCTCGGGACAGGGTATACAATGAGCAGTTCTTC; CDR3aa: CASSLARDRVYNEQFF
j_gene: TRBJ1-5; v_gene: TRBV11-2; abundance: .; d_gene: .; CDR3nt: TGTGCCAGCAGCAACCACCCCCGGGACAATCAGCCCCAGCATTTT; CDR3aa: CASSNHPRDNQPQHF
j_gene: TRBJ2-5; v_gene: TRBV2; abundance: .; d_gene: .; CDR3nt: TGTGCCAGCAGTGCTCCCACTAAACAAGAGACCCAGTACTTC; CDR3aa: CASSAPTKQETQYF
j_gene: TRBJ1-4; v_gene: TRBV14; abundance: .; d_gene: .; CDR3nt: TGTGCCAGCAGCCCCCGCCCCGGGACAACGGTATCTAATGAAAAACTGTTTTTT; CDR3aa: CASSPRPGTTVSNEKLFF
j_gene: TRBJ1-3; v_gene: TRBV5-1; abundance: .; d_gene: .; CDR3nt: TGCGCCAGTGGTGGGGGGAGCTCTGGAAACACCATATATTTT; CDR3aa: CASGGGSSGNTIYF
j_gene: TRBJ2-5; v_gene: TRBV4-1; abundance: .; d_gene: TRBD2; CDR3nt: TGCGCCAGCAGCCGGAGCGATTTGCGGGAGCAGTACTTC; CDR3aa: CASSRSDLREQYF
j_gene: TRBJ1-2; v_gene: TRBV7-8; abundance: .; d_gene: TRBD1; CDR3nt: TGTGCCAGCAGCTACAGGGGGGCGAATAACTATGGCTACACCTTC; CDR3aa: CASSYRGANNYGYTF
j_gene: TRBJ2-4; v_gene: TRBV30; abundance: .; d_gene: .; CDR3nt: TGTGCCTGGAGTTTAGCCAGAAGCATTCAGTACTTC; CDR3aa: CAWSLARSIQYF
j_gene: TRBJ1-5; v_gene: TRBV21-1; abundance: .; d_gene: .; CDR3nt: TGTGCCAGCAGGGAAAAGCAGGGGGCGTGGCAGCCCCAGCATTTT; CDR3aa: CASREKQGAWQPQHF
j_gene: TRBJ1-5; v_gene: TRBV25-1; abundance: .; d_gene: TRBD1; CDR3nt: TGTGCCAGCAGTGAACCTACAGGGGCTCAGCCCCAGCATTTT; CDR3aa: CASSEPTGAQPQHF
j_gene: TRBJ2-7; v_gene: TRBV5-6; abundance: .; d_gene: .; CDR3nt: TGTGCCAGCAGCTTCCCGACAGCCTCCTACGAGCAGTACTTC; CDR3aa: CASSFPTASYEQYF
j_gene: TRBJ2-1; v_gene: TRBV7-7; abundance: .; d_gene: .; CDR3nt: TGTGCTAGCAGCTTAGCCCTTTCCAAGGAGATTCCCTCCTACAATGAGCAGTTCTTC; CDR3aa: CASSLALSKEIPSYNEQFF
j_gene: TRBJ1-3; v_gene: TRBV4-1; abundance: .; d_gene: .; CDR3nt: TGCGCCAGCAGCCGGCAGAGAGGGAACTCTGGAAACACCATATATTTT; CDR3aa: CASSRQRGNSGNTIYF
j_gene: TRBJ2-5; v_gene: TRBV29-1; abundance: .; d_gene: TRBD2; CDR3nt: TGCAGCGTTGATAAGGGAAGGGAGGGCAGCGGGAGGAAGACCCAGTACTTC; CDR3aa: CSVDKGREGSGRKTQYF
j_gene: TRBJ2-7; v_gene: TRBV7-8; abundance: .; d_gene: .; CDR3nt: TGTGCCAGCAGCGTCTCCTCCTACGAGCAGTACTTC; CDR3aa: CASSVSSYEQYF
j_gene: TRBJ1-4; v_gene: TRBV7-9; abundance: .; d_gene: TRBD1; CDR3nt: TGTGCCAGCAGCTTTAAGGGGACAGGGGCCTCAAAACTGTTTTTT; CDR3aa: CASSFKGTGASKLFF